This T cell receptor beta chain was captured by sequencing in a study of cytomegalovirus exposure and HLA in healthy donors. Whole-study findings and limits: According to an earlier analysis, most TCR beta V segments yielded productive rearrangements about 87% or about 30% of the time. The only immune exposure information that was available was CMV serostatus.

The V and J ends lost 6 bases and 1 base, in that order; junction bases with no gene match: 7. The CDR3 runs 15 residues. Per germline, CDR1 SNHLY and CDR2 FYNNEI. As to this clone: Its antigen remains unidentified.

Primers included in the PCR were 60 Vbeta and 13 Jbeta primers. Original processing methods: A later analysis counted approximately 80 million unique TCR beta chains, some 12 million shared. Generated by immunoSEQ multiplex PCR, the TCRdb table keeps only in-frame clones and is missing some. D and trimming were read from the DNA, whereas the V and J calls and clone size are those reported in that table. The data contain more than 60,000 clones, around 74% of them singletons. It was healthy bone marrow donors who served as donors. The source of this sequence is a male donor in good health and CMV-seropositive. The material sequenced was PBMCs. V usage is TRBV2 and J usage is TRBJ2-3, with 7 bases fitting TRBD2. CDR3: CASSGGSVRTDTQYF. Written as DNA, the CDR3 is TGTGCCAGCAGCGGGGGGTCAGTTCGCACAGATACGCAGTATTTT.